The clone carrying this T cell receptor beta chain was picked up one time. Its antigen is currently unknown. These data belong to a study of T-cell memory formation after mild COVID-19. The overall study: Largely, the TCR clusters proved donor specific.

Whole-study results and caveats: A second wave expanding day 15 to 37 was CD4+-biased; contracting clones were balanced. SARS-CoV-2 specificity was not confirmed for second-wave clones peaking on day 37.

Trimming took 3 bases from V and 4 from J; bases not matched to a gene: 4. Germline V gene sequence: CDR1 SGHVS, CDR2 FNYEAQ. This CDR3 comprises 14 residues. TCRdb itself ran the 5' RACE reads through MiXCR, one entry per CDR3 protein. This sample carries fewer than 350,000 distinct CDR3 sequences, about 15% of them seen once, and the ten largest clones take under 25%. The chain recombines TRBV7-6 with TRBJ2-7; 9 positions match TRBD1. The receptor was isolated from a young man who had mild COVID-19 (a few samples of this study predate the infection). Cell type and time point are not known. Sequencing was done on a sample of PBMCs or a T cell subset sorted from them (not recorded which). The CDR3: CASSLGQGHYEQYF. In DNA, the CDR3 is TGTGCCAGCAGCTTGGGACAGGGCCATTACGAGCAGTACTTC.